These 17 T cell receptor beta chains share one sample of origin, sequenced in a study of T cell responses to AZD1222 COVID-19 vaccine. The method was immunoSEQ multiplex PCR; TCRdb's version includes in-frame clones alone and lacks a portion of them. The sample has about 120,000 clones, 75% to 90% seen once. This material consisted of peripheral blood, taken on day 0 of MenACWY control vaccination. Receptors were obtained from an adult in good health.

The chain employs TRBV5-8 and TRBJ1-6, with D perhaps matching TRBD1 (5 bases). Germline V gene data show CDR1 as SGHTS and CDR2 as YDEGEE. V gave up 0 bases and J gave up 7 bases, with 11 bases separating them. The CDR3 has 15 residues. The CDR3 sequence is CASSLGGDWNSPLHF. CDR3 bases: TGTGCCAGCAGCTTGGGGGGGGACTGGAATTCACCCCTCCACTTT.

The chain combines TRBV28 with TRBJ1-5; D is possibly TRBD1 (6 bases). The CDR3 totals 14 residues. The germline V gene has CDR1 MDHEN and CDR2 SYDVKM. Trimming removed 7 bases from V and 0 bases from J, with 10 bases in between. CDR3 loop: CASKKGGSNQPQHF. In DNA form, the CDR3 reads TGTGCCAGCAAAAAGGGGGGTAGCAATCAGCCCCAGCATTTT.

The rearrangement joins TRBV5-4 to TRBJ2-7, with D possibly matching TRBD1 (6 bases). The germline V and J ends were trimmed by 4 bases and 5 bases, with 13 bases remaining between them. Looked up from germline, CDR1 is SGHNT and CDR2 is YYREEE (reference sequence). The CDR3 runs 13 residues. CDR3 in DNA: TGTGCCAGCAGCCCCCAAGAGGGGGACGAGCAGTACTTC. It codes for CASSPQEGDEQYF.

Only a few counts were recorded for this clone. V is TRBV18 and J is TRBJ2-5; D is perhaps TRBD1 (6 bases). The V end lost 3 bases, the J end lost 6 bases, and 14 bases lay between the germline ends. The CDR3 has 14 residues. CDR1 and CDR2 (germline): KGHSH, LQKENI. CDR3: CASSPRAGAKTQYF. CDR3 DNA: TGTGCCAGCTCACCCCGGGCAGGGGCAAAGACCCAGTACTTC.

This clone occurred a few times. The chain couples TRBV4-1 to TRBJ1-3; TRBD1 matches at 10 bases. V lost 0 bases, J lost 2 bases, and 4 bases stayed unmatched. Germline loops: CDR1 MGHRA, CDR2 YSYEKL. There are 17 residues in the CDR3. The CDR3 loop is CASSQDDRGHAGNTIYF. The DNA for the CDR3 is TGCGCCAGCAGCCAAGATGACAGGGGGCACGCTGGAAACACCATATATTTT.

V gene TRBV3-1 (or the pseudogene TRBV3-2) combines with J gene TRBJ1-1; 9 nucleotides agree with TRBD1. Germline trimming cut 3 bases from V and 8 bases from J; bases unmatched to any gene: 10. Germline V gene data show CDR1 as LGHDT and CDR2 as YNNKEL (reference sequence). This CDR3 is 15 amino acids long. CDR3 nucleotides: TGTGCCAGCAGCCAGGGCCAGACAGGGGGTATAGAAGCTTTCTTT. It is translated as CASSQGQTGGIEAFF.

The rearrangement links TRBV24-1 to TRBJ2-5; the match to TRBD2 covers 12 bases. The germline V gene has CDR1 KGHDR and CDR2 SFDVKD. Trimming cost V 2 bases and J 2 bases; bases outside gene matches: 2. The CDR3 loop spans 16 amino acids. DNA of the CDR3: TGTGCCACCAGTGATTGGACTAGCGGGGCTCAAGAGACCCAGTACTTC. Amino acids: CATSDWTSGAQETQYF.

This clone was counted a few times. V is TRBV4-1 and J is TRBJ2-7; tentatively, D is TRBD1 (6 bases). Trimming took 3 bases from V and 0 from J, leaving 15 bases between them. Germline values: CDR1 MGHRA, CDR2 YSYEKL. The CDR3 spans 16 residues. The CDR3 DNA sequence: TGCGCCAGCAGCCAGGATGACAGGTCCGACTCCTACGAGCAGTACTTC. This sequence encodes CASSQDDRSDSYEQYF.

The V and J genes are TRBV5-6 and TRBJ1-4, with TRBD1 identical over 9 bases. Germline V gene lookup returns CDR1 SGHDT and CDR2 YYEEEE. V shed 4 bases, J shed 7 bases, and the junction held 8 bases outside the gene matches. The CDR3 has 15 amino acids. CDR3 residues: CASSMLQGAGEKLFF. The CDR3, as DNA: TGTGCCAGCAGCATGTTACAGGGGGCTGGTGAAAAACTGTTTTTT.

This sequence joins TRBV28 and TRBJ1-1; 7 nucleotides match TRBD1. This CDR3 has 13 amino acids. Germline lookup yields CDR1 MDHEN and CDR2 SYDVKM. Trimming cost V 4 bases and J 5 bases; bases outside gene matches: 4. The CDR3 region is CASSSTGKTEAFF. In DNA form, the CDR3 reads TGTGCCAGCAGTTCGACAGGGAAGACTGAAGCTTTCTTT.

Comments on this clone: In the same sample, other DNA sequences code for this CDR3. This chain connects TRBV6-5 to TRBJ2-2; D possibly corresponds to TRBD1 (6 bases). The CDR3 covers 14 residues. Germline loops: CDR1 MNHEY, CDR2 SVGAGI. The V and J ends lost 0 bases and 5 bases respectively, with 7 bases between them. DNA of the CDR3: TGTGCCAGCAGTTACTCCAGGGGAACCGGGGAGCTGTTTTTT. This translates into CASSYSRGTGELFF.

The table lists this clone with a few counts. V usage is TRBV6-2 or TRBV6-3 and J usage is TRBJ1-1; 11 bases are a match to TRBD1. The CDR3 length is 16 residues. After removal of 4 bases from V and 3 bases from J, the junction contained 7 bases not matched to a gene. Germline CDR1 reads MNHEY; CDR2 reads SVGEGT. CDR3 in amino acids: CASSSGQGAADTEAFF. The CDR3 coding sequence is TGTGCCAGCAGTTCTGGACAGGGGGCGGCCGACACTGAAGCTTTCTTT.

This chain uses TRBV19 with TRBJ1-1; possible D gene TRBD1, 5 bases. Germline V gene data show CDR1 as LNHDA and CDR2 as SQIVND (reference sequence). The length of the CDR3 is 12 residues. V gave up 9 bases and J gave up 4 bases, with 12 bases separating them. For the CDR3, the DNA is TGTGCCAGCATCGCCGGGGCCACTGAAGCTTTCTTT. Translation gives CASIAGATEAFF.

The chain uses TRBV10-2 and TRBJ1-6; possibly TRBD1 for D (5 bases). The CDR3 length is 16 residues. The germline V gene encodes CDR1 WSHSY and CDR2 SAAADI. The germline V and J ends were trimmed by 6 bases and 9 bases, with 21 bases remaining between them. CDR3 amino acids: CASSRRLASRGSPLHF. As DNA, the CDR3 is TGCGCCAGCAGCCGCCGTTTGGCTTCAAGGGGTTCACCCCTCCACTTT.

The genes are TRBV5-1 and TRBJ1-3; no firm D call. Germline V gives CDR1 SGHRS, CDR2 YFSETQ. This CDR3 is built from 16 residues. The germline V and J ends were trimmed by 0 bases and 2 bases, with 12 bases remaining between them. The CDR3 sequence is CASSLAGEVTGNTIYF. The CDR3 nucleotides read TGCGCCAGCAGCTTGGCGGGAGAAGTAACTGGAAACACCATATATTTT.

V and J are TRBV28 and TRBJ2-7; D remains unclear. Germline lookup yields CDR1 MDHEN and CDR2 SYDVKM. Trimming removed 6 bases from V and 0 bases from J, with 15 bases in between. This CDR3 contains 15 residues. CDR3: CASSPGSVDSYEQYF. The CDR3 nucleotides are TGTGCCAGCAGCCCCGGATCCGTGGACTCCTACGAGCAGTACTTC.

This chain's CDR3 is CASSLVGQKATAQYF. In nucleotides, the CDR3 is TGCGCCAGCAGCTTGGTGGGTCAGAAGGCTACCGCCCAGTACTTC. This chain links TRBV5-1 with TRBJ2-5; the D is unclear. The CDR3 is made up of 15 amino acids. Germline loops: CDR1 SGHRS, CDR2 YFSETQ. The ends were cut back, 0 bases at V and 9 bases at J, with 18 bases in the middle. The full variable domain, completed using reference TRBV5-1 and TRBJ2-5, is KAGVTQTPRYLIKTRGQQVTLSCSPISGHRSVSWYQQTPGQGLQFLFEYFSETQRNKGNFPGRFSGRQFSNSRSEMNVSTLELGDSALYLCASSLVGQKATAQYFGPGTRLLVL.